Listed here are 28 T cell receptor beta chains from one sample, sequenced in a study of Ad26.COV2.S vaccination and SARS-CoV-2 variants. Using immunoSEQ multiplex PCR, the repertoire was profiled, and TCRdb retains in-frame clones only, with some absent. The sample shows approximately 450,000 clones, more than 80% of them seen only once. Treatment given: 15 to 20 received Ad26.COV2.S at low or high dose, single or two shots; roughly five received placebo; per-sample allocation not given. Day 63 after the first injection of vaccine or placebo was the sampling time. The starting material was peripheral blood, obtained in a trial of Ad26.COV2.S vaccine versus placebo. The origin of the receptors is a person aged 18-65 years who received the Ad26.COV2.S COVID-19 vaccine or a placebo.

The chain combines TRBV19 with TRBJ2-5; D gene uncertain. This CDR3 has 14 residues. Germline CDR1 is LNHDA and CDR2 is SQIVND (reference sequence). With 7 bases removed from V and 0 bases from J, the gap between germline ends came to 12 bases. For the CDR3, the DNA is TGTGCCAGTAACGAACACCCGTACCAAGAGACCCAGTACTTC. It is translated as CASNEHPYQETQYF.

The CDR3 nucleotides are TGTGCCAGCAGCTGGTGGAATAGCAATCAGCCCCAGCATTTT. The encoded protein is CASSWWNSNQPQHF. The chain is built from TRBV7-2 and TRBJ1-5; D gene uncertain. Germline V gene data show CDR1 as SGHTA and CDR2 as FQGNSA. V was clipped by 4 bases and J by 0 bases, with 7 bases between them. CDR3 size: 14 residues.

This chain links TRBV7-6 with TRBJ2-2; no firm D call. The CDR3 has 17 residues. The V end lost 2 bases, the J end lost 1 base, and 14 bases lay between the germline ends. Germline CDR1 SGHVS, CDR2 FNYEAQ. The CDR3 nucleotides read TGTGCCAGCAGCTTATCAGTCCCGGGCCGGAACACCGGGGAGCTGTTTTTT. This translates into CASSLSVPGRNTGELFF. Full variable domain (missing parts from reference TRBV7-6 and TRBJ2-2): GAGVSQSPRYKVTKRGQDVALRCDPISGHVSLYWYRQALGQGPEFLTYFNYEAQQDKSGLPNDRFSAERPEGSISTLTIQRTEQRDSAMYRCASSLSVPGRNTGELFFGEGSRLTVL.

This clone appeared a few times. This chain connects TRBV7-9 to TRBJ1-5; D perhaps matches TRBD1 (6 bases). V lost 5 bases and J 3 bases, leaving 11 bases between the germline ends. Germline V gene data show CDR1 as SEHNR and CDR2 as FQNEAQ (reference sequence). The CDR3 length is 14 residues. The CDR3 sequence: CASSLTGINQPQHF. The CDR3, as DNA: TGTGCCAGCAGCCTTACAGGGATCAATCAGCCCCAGCATTTT.

V is TRBV7-2 and J is TRBJ2-1; 9 nucleotides agree with TRBD2. Germline assignment: CDR1 SGHTA and CDR2 FQGNSA. The CDR3 runs to 16 residues. The V gene end was trimmed by 5 bases and the J gene end by 6 bases; junction bases not matched to a gene: 11. CDR3 amino acids: CASSPVPSGIGNEQFF. CDR3 nucleotides: TGTGCCAGCAGCCCAGTTCCTAGCGGGATAGGCAATGAGCAGTTCTTC.

J is TRBJ1-6 and V is TRBV21-1; TRBD1, as called in the table, went unchecked against the DNA. TRBV21-1 constitutes a pseudogene. This CDR3 spans 17 amino acids. The CDR3: CASSKPKIGHRNSPLHF. The CDR3 DNA sequence: TGTGCCAGCAGCAAACCGAAAATTGGACACCGGAATTCACCCCTCCACTTT.

The gene calls are TRBV11-1 and TRBJ1-1; D gene unclear. This CDR3 region has 13 residues. CDR1 is SGHAT and CDR2 is FQDESV in the germline V gene (reference sequence). V was cut by 1 base and J by 1 base, with 4 bases left in between. CDR3: CASSLVPNTEAFF. CDR3 bases: TGTGCCAGCAGCTTAGTTCCGAACACTGAAGCTTTCTTT.

The J gene is TRBJ2-3, the V gene TRBV3-1 (or the pseudogene TRBV3-2); no clear D. Germline CDR1 and CDR2: LGHDT and YNNKEL (reference sequence). The V gene lost 5 bases and the J gene lost 4 bases, with 4 bases spanning the gap. CDR3 length: 11 residues. CDR3 protein: CASSAADTQYF. For the CDR3, the DNA is TGTGCCAGCAGCGCGGCAGATACGCAGTATTTT.

This clone was found a few times. The chain joins TRBV19 to TRBJ1-5, with 7 bases matching TRBD1. Per the germline V gene, CDR1 is LNHDA and CDR2 is SQIVND (reference sequence). This CDR3 contains 18 residues. V shed 7 bases, J shed 2 bases, and the junction held 17 bases outside the gene matches. The CDR3 spells CASTSGPRGQDGNQPQHF. Here the CDR3 DNA reads TGTGCCAGTACCTCTGGCCCAAGGGGGCAGGATGGCAATCAGCCCCAGCATTTT.

This chain links TRBV3-1 (or the pseudogene TRBV3-2) with TRBJ2-3; tentative D call: TRBD2 (6 bases). V dropped 0 bases and J dropped 5 bases, with 9 bases sitting between them. The CDR3 length is 14 residues. From germline, CDR1 is LGHDT and CDR2 YNNKEL (reference sequence). CDR3 sequence: CASSQELAIDTQYF. Here the CDR3 DNA reads TGTGCCAGCAGCCAAGAGCTAGCGATAGATACGCAGTATTTT.

This chain links TRBV3-1 (or the pseudogene TRBV3-2) with TRBJ2-3; unclear D gene. This CDR3 region has 16 residues. CDR1 LGHDT and CDR2 YNNKEL come from the germline V gene (reference sequence). Trimming took 2 bases from V and 0 from J, leaving 12 bases between them. The CDR3 nucleotides are TGTGCCAGCAGCCAACTTCGGCCGTCTAGCACAGATACGCAGTATTTT. Amino acid sequence: CASSQLRPSSTDTQYF.

V is TRBV5-1 and J is TRBJ1-3; TRBD1 might be the D (6 bases). With 1 base removed from V and 0 bases from J, the gap between germline ends came to 17 bases. The CDR3 runs 18 residues. From germline, CDR1 is SGHRS and CDR2 YFSETQ. The DNA for the CDR3 is TGCGCCAGCAGCTTGACTCAGATGGGGGGCGCCTCTGGAAACACCATATATTTT. Residues: CASSLTQMGGASGNTIYF.

The V and J genes are TRBV5-5 and TRBJ2-5; either TRBD1 or TRBD2 may fit D (5 bases each). The CDR3 covers 14 residues. From germline, CDR1 is SGHKS and CDR2 YYEKEE (reference sequence). The germline V and J ends were trimmed by 5 bases and 1 base, with 12 bases remaining between them. The CDR3 DNA follows: TGTGCCAGCAGTCGCTCCGGGGCCCAAGAGACCCAGTACTTC. Translation: CASSRSGAQETQYF.

The chain is built from TRBV7-2 and TRBJ1-4; D ambiguous. V lost 1 base to trimming and J lost 3 bases, with 9 bases between them. The germline CDR1 and CDR2 sequences are SGHTA and FQGNSA. The CDR3 loop spans 15 amino acids. The CDR3 reads CASSLGFGANEKLFF. CDR3 nucleotides: TGTGCCAGCAGCTTAGGTTTTGGAGCTAATGAAAAACTGTTTTTT.

The genes are TRBV4-3 and TRBJ2-3; unclear D gene. There are 14 residues in the CDR3. Deletions cut 0 bases from V and 0 bases from J, with 4 bases between. Germline CDR1 and CDR2: LGHNA and YSLEER. This CDR3 reads CASSQDPSTDTQYF. DNA for the CDR3: TGCGCCAGCAGCCAAGACCCCAGCACAGATACGCAGTATTTT.

The chain recombines TRBV9 with TRBJ1-1, with 9 positions matching TRBD1. V gave up 0 bases and J gave up 2 bases; unmatched junction bases: 11. The CDR3 has 18 residues. Germline V lookup: CDR1 SGDLS, CDR2 YYNGEE. For the CDR3, the DNA is TGTGCCAGCAGCGTAGGAGCCCAGGACAGGGGAGTTAACACTGAAGCTTTCTTT. Its translation is CASSVGAQDRGVNTEAFF. Combining the CDR3 with reference TRBV9 and TRBJ1-1 gives the whole variable domain DSGVTQTPKHLITATGQRVTLRCSPRSGDLSVYWYQQSLDQGLQFLIQYYNGEERAKGNILERFSAQQFPDLHSELNLSSLELGDSALYFCASSVGAQDRGVNTEAFFGQGTRLTVV.

CDR3 loop: CAWSSGQGYIQYF. In DNA, the CDR3 is TGTGCCTGGAGTTCAGGACAGGGATACATTCAGTACTTC. The J gene is TRBJ2-4, the V gene TRBV30, with 8 positions matching TRBD1. J gave up 8 bases and V 2 bases, and 5 bases lay outside the gene matches. The length of the CDR3 is 13 residues. CDR1 GTSNPN and CDR2 SVGIG come from the germline V gene (reference sequence).

The V call is TRBV5-5, the J call TRBJ2-6; perhaps TRBD1 as D (6 bases). The V gene lost 3 bases and the J gene lost 3 bases, with 13 bases spanning the gap. Germline V gene lookup returns CDR1 SGHKS and CDR2 YYEKEE (reference sequence). The CDR3 consists of 16 residues. The CDR3 loop is CASSSTGISGANVLTF. In DNA form, the CDR3 reads TGTGCCAGCAGCTCCACAGGGATAAGTGGGGCCAACGTCCTGACTTTC.

The chain couples TRBV19 to TRBJ2-1, with a tentative D call TRBD2 (6 bases). This CDR3 is 15 amino acids long. The V and J ends lost 0 bases and 6 bases respectively, with 12 bases between them. The germline gives CDR1 LNHDA, CDR2 SQIVND (reference sequence). The CDR3 DNA reads TGTGCCAGTAGTATAGAGCGGGGAGAGGTCAATGAGCAGTTCTTC. Protein: CASSIERGEVNEQFF.

In nucleotides, the CDR3 is TGTGCCAGCAGCACGAACGTGGGCACTGAAGCTTTCTTT. This sequence encodes CASSTNVGTEAFF. V gene TRBV7-9 combines with J gene TRBJ1-1; the D is unclear. The length of the CDR3 is 13 residues. Trimming took 5 bases from V and 4 from J, leaving 11 bases between them. Germline assignment: CDR1 SEHNR and CDR2 FQNEAQ (reference sequence).

The V and J genes are TRBV5-1 and TRBJ2-1; tentative D call: TRBD2 (6 bases). The germline CDR1 and CDR2 sequences are SGHRS and YFSETQ. The CDR3 covers 14 residues. V lost 2 bases, J lost 6 bases, and 12 bases lay in between. CDR3 nucleotides: TGCGCCAGCAGCTTAGTGGGAGGCCCCAATGAGCAGTTCTTC. It translates to CASSLVGGPNEQFF. Using reference TRBV5-1 and TRBJ2-1 for the parts outside the CDR3, the full variable domain is KAGVTQTPRYLIKTRGQQVTLSCSPISGHRSVSWYQQTPGQGLQFLFEYFSETQRNKGNFPGRFSGRQFSNSRSEMNVSTLELGDSALYLCASSLVGGPNEQFFGPGTRLTVL.

The chain employs TRBV6-5 and TRBJ2-1; TRBD1 matches 7 bases. With 2 bases clipped from V and 9 bases from J, the junction kept 7 bases outside the gene matches. The CDR3 is 14 residues long. Germline CDR1 is MNHEY and CDR2 is SVGAGI. DNA of the CDR3: TGTGCCAGCAGTTACCGACGAGACAGGGTTGAGCAGTTCTTC. Translating it yields CASSYRRDRVEQFF.

The rearrangement uses TRBV5-6 and TRBJ2-7; D is uncertain. The CDR3 has 13 residues. The V gene's germline CDR1 is SGHDT and CDR2 YYEEEE. V was cut by 1 base and J by 6 bases, with 11 bases left in between. The CDR3 DNA follows: TGTGCCAGCAGCTTGTCTGGGTCTGGCGAGCAGTACTTC. Amino acids: CASSLSGSGEQYF.

J is TRBJ2-1 and V is TRBV21-1; TRBD1 is the table's D call, not checked against the DNA. TRBV21-1 has pseudogene status. The CDR3 extends over 14 amino acids. The DNA of the CDR3 is TGTGCCAGCGTCCGGGACAGCTCCTACAATGAGCAGTTCTTC. It translates to CASVRDSSYNEQFF.

As DNA, the CDR3 is TGTGCCAGCAGCTTAGCTCTTTACGGTGAGCAGTTCTTC. It specifies CASSLALYGEQFF. The J gene is TRBJ2-1, the V gene TRBV11-2; no clear D. V lost 1 base to trimming and J lost 9 bases, with 10 bases between them. There are 13 residues in the CDR3. Germline CDR1 reads SGHAT; CDR2 reads FQNNGV.

J is TRBJ2-7 and V is TRBV19; D gene ambiguous. Trimming cost V 5 bases and J 2 bases, with 10 bases left between them. Per the germline V gene, CDR1 is LNHDA and CDR2 is SQIVND (reference sequence). This CDR3 spans 13 amino acids. The DNA of the CDR3 is TGTGCCAGTAGTGAGTACAGTCCCTACGAGCAGTACTTC. It translates to CASSEYSPYEQYF.

The chain links TRBV7-9 to TRBJ1-2, with 7 bases fitting TRBD1. The CDR3 consists of 15 residues. The V gene end was trimmed by 5 bases and the J gene end by 2 bases; junction bases not matched to a gene: 8. Germline V gene data show CDR1 as SEHNR and CDR2 as FQNEAQ (reference sequence). The CDR3 spells CASSIGEGANYGYTF. For the CDR3, the DNA is TGTGCCAGCAGCATAGGGGAGGGGGCGAACTATGGCTACACCTTC.

This clone was detected a few times. This sequence joins TRBV7-3 and TRBJ2-2; D may be TRBD2 (6 bases). Looked up from germline, CDR1 is SGHTA and CDR2 is FQGTGA. Trimming shortened V by 1 base and J by 1 base, and 13 bases separated the two germline ends. The CDR3 extends over 17 amino acids. The CDR3 DNA sequence: TGTGCCAGCAGCTTAAGTGAGGCGGGACTGAACACCGGGGAGCTGTTTTTT. Translated, it gives CASSLSEAGLNTGELFF.